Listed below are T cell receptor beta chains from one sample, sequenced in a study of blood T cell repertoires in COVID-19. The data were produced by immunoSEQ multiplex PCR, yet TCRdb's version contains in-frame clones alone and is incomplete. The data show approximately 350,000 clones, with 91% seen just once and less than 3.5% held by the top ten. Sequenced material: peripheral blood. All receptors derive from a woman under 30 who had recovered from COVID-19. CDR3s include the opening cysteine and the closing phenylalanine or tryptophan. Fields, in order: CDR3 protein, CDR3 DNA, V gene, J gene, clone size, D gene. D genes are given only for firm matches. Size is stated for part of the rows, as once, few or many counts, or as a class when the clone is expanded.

CDR3aa: CASNDNRGPSYNEQFF; CDR3nt: TGCGCCAGCAACGACAACAGGGGGCCCTCCTACAATGAGCAGTTCTTC; v_gene: TRBV4-1; j_gene: TRBJ2-1; abundance: NA; d_gene: TRBD1
CDR3aa: CASTFPLQGAEAFF; CDR3nt: TGTGCCAGCACTTTCCCATTACAGGGTGCGGAAGCTTTCTTT; v_gene: TRBV28; j_gene: TRBJ1-1; abundance: NA; d_gene: NA
CDR3aa: CAIRVTTGVEGYTF; CDR3nt: TGTGCCATCAGAGTGACGACAGGGGTCGAGGGCTACACCTTC; v_gene: TRBV10-3; j_gene: TRBJ1-2; abundance: once; d_gene: TRBD1
CDR3aa: CASSSLAGGLSSYNEQFF; CDR3nt: TGTGCCAGCAGCTCTTTGGCGGGAGGATTAAGCTCCTACAATGAGCAGTTCTTC; v_gene: TRBV3-1/TRBV3-2; j_gene: TRBJ2-1; abundance: NA; d_gene: TRBD2
CDR3aa: CASGLLPRHLLDGYTF; CDR3nt: TGTGCTAGTGGTTTGCTTCCCAGACACCTCTTAGATGGCTACACCTTC; v_gene: TRBV12-5; j_gene: TRBJ1-2; abundance: NA; d_gene: NA
CDR3aa: CASSLARGGTEAFF; CDR3nt: TGTGCCAGCAGCTTGGCCAGGGGTGGGACTGAAGCTTTCTTT; v_gene: TRBV5-5; j_gene: TRBJ1-1; abundance: NA; d_gene: NA
CDR3aa: CATSRPSGTSWGTDTQYF; CDR3nt: TGTGCCACCAGCAGACCTTCCGGGACATCCTGGGGCACAGATACGCAGTATTTT; v_gene: TRBV15; j_gene: TRBJ2-3; abundance: NA; d_gene: NA
CDR3aa: CASHRQGKNIQYF; CDR3nt: TGTGCCAGCCACCGACAGGGGAAAAACATTCAGTACTTC; v_gene: TRBV2; j_gene: TRBJ2-4; abundance: once; d_gene: TRBD1
CDR3aa: CATSDPNDRGRLSGANVLTF; CDR3nt: TGTGCCACCAGTGATCCGAACGACAGGGGCCGACTCTCTGGGGCCAACGTCCTGACTTTC; v_gene: TRBV24-1; j_gene: TRBJ2-6; abundance: NA; d_gene: TRBD1
CDR3aa: CASSLWRTGDNEQFF; CDR3nt: TGTGCCAGTAGTTTATGGAGGACAGGGGACAATGAGCAGTTCTTC; v_gene: TRBV19; j_gene: TRBJ2-1; abundance: NA; d_gene: TRBD1
CDR3aa: CASSYYQRITTDTQYF; CDR3nt: TGTGCCAGCAGTTACTACCAGCGCATCACAACAGATACGCAGTATTTT; v_gene: TRBV6-5; j_gene: TRBJ2-3; abundance: NA; d_gene: NA
CDR3aa: CASSDGGGQPQHF; CDR3nt: TGTGCCAGCAGCGACGGGGGGGGTCAGCCCCAGCATTTT; v_gene: TRBV7-2; j_gene: TRBJ1-5; abundance: NA; d_gene: NA
CDR3aa: CASSPWEWAYGYTF; CDR3nt: TGTGCCAGCAGCCCCTGGGAGTGGGCATATGGCTACACCTTC; v_gene: TRBV9; j_gene: TRBJ1-2; abundance: NA; d_gene: NA
CDR3aa: CASSQSLGEADTQYF; CDR3nt: TGCGCCAGCAGCCAATCTTTAGGAGAGGCAGATACGCAGTATTTT; v_gene: TRBV4-3; j_gene: TRBJ2-3; abundance: few; d_gene: NA
CDR3aa: CAWSIPTGVNEKLFF; CDR3nt: TGTGCCTGGAGTATCCCAACGGGGGTTAATGAAAAACTGTTTTTT; v_gene: TRBV30; j_gene: TRBJ1-4; abundance: NA; d_gene: NA
CDR3aa: CSVVGQGSSYNEQFF; CDR3nt: TGCAGCGTTGTCGGGCAGGGGAGCTCCTACAATGAGCAGTTCTTC; v_gene: TRBV29-1; j_gene: TRBJ2-1; abundance: NA; d_gene: NA
CDR3aa: CASSVTRNTEAFF; CDR3nt: TGTGCCAGCAGCGTTACACGGAACACTGAAGCTTTCTTT; v_gene: TRBV7-2; j_gene: TRBJ1-1; abundance: NA; d_gene: NA
CDR3aa: CAIRAFAGGFSEAFF; CDR3nt: TGTGCCATCAGGGCGTTCGCAGGGGGTTTCTCTGAAGCTTTCTTT; v_gene: TRBV10-3; j_gene: TRBJ1-1; abundance: NA; d_gene: TRBD1
CDR3aa: CASSLTWSTGELFF; CDR3nt: TGTGCCAGCAGCCTAACGTGGTCCACCGGGGAGCTGTTTTTT; v_gene: TRBV7-2; j_gene: TRBJ2-2; abundance: NA; d_gene: NA
CDR3aa: CASSLAWDSSYNSPLHF; CDR3nt: TGTGCCAGCAGCTTGGCCTGGGACAGCTCCTATAATTCACCCCTCCACTTT; v_gene: TRBV5-4; j_gene: TRBJ1-6; abundance: NA; d_gene: TRBD1
CDR3aa: CASSFGEKLFF; CDR3nt: TGTGCCAGCAGTTTTGGCGAAAAACTGTTTTTT; v_gene: TRBV12-3/TRBV12-4; j_gene: TRBJ1-4; abundance: NA; d_gene: NA
CDR3aa: CASSISGRVNNEQFF; CDR3nt: TGTGCCAGCAGCATTAGCGGGAGGGTAAACAATGAGCAGTTCTTC; v_gene: TRBV9; j_gene: TRBJ2-1; abundance: once; d_gene: TRBD2
CDR3aa: CASSQDVFRAGEDYGYTF; CDR3nt: TGTGCCAGCAGCCAAGACGTGTTCAGGGCAGGGGAAGACTATGGCTACACCTTC; v_gene: TRBV14; j_gene: TRBJ1-2; abundance: NA; d_gene: NA
CDR3aa: CASRQTGATNNEQFF; CDR3nt: TGTGCCAGCAGGCAGACAGGGGCCACCAACAATGAGCAGTTCTTC; v_gene: TRBV6-5; j_gene: TRBJ2-1; abundance: NA; d_gene: TRBD1
CDR3aa: CASRGGPTDTQYF; CDR3nt: TGTGCCAGCAGGGGAGGCCCCACAGATACGCAGTATTTT; v_gene: TRBV12-3/TRBV12-4; j_gene: TRBJ2-3; abundance: NA; d_gene: NA
CDR3aa: CATSDPGQGTTGELFF; CDR3nt: TGTGCCACCAGTGACCCCGGACAGGGAACAACCGGGGAGCTGTTTTTT; v_gene: TRBV24-1; j_gene: TRBJ2-2; abundance: many; d_gene: TRBD1
CDR3aa: CASSDGFSGNTIYF; CDR3nt: TGCGCCAGCAGTGACGGGTTCTCTGGAAACACCATATATTTT; v_gene: TRBV10-1; j_gene: TRBJ1-3; abundance: NA; d_gene: NA
CDR3aa: CASTQASGVAQETQYF; CDR3nt: TGTGCCAGCACTCAAGCTAGCGGGGTTGCTCAAGAGACCCAGTACTTC; v_gene: TRBV2; j_gene: TRBJ2-5; abundance: NA; d_gene: TRBD2
CDR3aa: CASSIFETGSGNTIYF; CDR3nt: TGTGCCAGTAGTATCTTCGAAACAGGGTCTGGAAACACCATATATTTT; v_gene: TRBV19; j_gene: TRBJ1-3; abundance: NA; d_gene: NA
CDR3aa: CAISESQGTDTQYF; CDR3nt: TGTGCCATCAGTGAGTCGCAGGGGACAGATACGCAGTATTTT; v_gene: TRBV10-3; j_gene: TRBJ2-3; abundance: NA; d_gene: NA